Shown below are 4 T cell receptor beta chains from a single sample sequenced in a study of T and B cells in COVID-19 patients. TRB was amplified from around 250-460 ng of blood genomic DNA. TRB rearrangements were amplified by multiplex PCR with BIOMED2 TRB-A/B primers. MiXCR, run by TCRdb on the multiplex PCR reads, gives a single entry per CDR3 protein. The sample records thousands of distinct CDR3 sequences, roughly a quarter being singletons. The specimen sequenced was blood. The receptors stem from a human donor with active COVID-19.

By sample share, this clonotype is medium-sized (0.01 to 0.1%). This chain connects TRBV6-6 to TRBJ2-6; no reliable D call. V was pared by 5 bases and J by 3 bases, with 11 bases between. This CDR3 region has 15 residues. The germline gives CDR1 MNHNY, CDR2 SVGAGI (reference sequence). The CDR3 nucleotides read TGTGCCAGCAGTCCGGCTGGGGTTGGGGCCAACGTCCTGACTTTC. Residues: CASSPAGVGANVLTF.

This clonotype was counted only a few times. V is TRBV27 and J is TRBJ1-5; 7 bases are shared with TRBD1. V lost 6 bases, J lost 6 bases, and 17 bases stayed unmatched. CDR3 length: 17 amino acids. CDR1 MNHEY and CDR2 SMNVEV come from the germline V gene (reference sequence). CDR3 DNA: TGTGCCAGCAGACTACATTCCGGGACAGCGATAGGTCAGCCCCAGCATTTT. It specifies CASRLHSGTAIGQPQHF.

In this sample, this clonotype is medium-sized (0.01 to 0.1%). The rearrangement links TRBV12-3 or TRBV12-4 to TRBJ2-1; D unclear. There are 12 residues in the CDR3. V lost 5 bases, J lost 4 bases, and 6 bases lay in between. CDR3 amino acids: CASSNRYNEQFF. CDR3 sequence (DNA): TGTGCCAGCAGTAACAGATACAATGAGCAGTTCTTC.

This clonotype is medium-sized. The gene calls are TRBV11-1 and TRBJ1-1; D unclear. This CDR3 is 12 amino acids long. CDR1 is SGHAT and CDR2 is FQDESV in the germline V gene (reference sequence). The V end was cut by 6 bases, the J end by 3 bases, with 8 bases between. CDR3 in DNA: TGTGCCAGCAGACTTCGGGACACTGAAGCTTTCTTT. Translation: CASRLRDTEAFF.